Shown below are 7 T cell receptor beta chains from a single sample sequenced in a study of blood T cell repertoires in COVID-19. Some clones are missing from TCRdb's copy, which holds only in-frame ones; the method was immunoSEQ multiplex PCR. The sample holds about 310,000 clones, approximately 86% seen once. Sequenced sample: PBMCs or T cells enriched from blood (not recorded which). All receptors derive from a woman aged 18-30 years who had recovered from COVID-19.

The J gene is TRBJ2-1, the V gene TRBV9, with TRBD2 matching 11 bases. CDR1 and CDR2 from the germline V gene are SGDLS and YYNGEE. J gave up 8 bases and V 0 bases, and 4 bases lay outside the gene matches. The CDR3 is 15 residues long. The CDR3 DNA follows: TGTGCCAGCAGCGTAGCACTAGCGGGAGTCTATGAGCAGTTCTTC. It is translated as CASSVALAGVYEQFF.

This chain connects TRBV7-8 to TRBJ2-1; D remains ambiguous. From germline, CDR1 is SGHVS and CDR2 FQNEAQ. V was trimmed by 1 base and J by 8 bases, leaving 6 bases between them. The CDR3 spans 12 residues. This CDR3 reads CASSLVLDEQFF. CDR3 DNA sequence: TGTGCCAGCAGCTTAGTGTTAGATGAGCAGTTCTTC. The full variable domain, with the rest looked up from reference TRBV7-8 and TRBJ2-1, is GAGVSQSPRYKVAKRGQDVALRCDPISGHVSLFWYQQALGQGPEFLTYFQNEAQLDKSGLPSDRFFAERPEGSVSTLKIQRTQQEDSAVYLCASSLVLDEQFFGPGTRLTVL.

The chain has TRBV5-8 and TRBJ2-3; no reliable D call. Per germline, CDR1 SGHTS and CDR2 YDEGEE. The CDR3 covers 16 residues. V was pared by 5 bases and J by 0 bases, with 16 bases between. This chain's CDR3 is CASRPAPSASTDTQYF. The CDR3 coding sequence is TGTGCCAGCAGACCTGCTCCGAGTGCTAGCACAGATACGCAGTATTTT.

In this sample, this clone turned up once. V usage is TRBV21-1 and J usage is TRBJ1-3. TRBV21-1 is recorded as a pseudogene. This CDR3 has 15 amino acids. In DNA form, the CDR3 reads TGTGCCAGCAGCAAAGGGGGGGGCTCTGGAAACACCATATATTTT. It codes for CASSKGGGSGNTIYF.

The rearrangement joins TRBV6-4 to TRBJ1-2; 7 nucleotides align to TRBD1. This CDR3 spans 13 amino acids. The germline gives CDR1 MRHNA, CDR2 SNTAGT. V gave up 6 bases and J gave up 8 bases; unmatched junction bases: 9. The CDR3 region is CASRGTDQYGYTF. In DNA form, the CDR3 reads TGTGCCAGCAGGGGGACAGATCAATACGGCTACACCTTC.

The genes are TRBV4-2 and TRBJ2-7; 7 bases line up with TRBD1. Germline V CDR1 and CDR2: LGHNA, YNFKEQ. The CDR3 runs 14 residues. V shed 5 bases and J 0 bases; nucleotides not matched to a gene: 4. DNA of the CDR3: TGTGCCAGCAGCGTCCGACAGGGCTCCTACGAGCAGTACTTC. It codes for CASSVRQGSYEQYF.

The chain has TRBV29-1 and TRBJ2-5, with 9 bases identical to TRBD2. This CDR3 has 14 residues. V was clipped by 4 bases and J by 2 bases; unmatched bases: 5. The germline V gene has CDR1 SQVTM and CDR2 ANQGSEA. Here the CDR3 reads CSVGLSGGQETQYF. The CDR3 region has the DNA TGCAGCGTTGGGCTTAGCGGGGGTCAAGAGACCCAGTACTTC.